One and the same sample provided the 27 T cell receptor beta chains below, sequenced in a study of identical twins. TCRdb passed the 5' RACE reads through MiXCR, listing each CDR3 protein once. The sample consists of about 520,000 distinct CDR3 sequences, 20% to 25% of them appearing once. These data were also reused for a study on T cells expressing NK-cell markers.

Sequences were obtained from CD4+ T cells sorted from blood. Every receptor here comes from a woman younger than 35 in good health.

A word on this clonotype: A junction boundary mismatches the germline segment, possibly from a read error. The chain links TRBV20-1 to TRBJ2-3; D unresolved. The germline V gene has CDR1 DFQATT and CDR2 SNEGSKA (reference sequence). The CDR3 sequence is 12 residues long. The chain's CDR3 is CRANFGQDTQYF. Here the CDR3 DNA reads TGCAGGGCTAACTTCGGGCAGGATACGCAGTATTTT.

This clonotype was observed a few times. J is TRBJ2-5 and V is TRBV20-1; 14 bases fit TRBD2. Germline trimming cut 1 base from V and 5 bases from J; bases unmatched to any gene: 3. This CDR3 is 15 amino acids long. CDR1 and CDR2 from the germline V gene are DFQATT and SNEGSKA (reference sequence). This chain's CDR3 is CSARGGTSGGETQYF. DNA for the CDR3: TGCAGTGCTAGAGGAGGGACTAGCGGGGGCGAGACCCAGTACTTC.

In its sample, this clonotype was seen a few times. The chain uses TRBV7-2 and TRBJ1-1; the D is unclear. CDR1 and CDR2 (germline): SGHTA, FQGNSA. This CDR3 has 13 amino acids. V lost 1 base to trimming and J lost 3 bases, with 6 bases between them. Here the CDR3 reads CASSLVGHTEAFF. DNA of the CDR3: TGTGCCAGCAGCTTAGTTGGACACACTGAAGCTTTCTTT.

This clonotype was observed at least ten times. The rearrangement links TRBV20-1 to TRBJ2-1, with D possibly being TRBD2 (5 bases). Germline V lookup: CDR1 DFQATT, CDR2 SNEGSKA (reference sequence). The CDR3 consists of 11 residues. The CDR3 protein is CSADSYNEQFF. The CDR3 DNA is TGCAGCGCGGACTCATACAATGAGCAGTTCTTC.

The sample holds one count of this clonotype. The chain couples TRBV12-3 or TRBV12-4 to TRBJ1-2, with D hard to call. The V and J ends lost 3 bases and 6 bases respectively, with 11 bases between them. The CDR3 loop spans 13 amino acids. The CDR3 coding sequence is TGTGCCAGCAGTTTGAGTCGGCCCCATGGCTACACCTTC. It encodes CASSLSRPHGYTF.

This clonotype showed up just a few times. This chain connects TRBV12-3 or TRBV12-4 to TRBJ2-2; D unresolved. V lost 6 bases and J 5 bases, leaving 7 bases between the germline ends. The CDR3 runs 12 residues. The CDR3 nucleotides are TGTGCCAGCAGAAGAAGAACCGGGGAGCTGTTTTTT. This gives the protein CASRRRTGELFF.

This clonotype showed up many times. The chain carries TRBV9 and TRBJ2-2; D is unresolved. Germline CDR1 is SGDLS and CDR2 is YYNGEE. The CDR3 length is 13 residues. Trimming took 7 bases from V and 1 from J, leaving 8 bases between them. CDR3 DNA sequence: TGTGCCAGCCGTCTTGGGAACACCGGGGAGCTGTTTTTT. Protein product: CASRLGNTGELFF.

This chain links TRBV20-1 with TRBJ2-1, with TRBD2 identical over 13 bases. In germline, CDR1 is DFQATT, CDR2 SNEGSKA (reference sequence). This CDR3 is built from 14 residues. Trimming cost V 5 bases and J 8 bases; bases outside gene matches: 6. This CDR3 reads CSALTSGRSDEQFF. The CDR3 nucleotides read TGCAGTGCTTTGACTAGCGGGAGGAGCGATGAGCAGTTCTTC.

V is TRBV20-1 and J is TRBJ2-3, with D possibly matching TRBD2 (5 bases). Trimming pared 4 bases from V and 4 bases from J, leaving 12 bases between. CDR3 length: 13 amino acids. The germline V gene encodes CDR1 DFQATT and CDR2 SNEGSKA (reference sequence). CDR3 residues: CSAMREFSDTQYF. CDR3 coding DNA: TGCAGTGCTATGAGGGAGTTCTCAGATACGCAGTATTTT.

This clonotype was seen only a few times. The chain's CDR3 is CASSSGDRDGNQPQHF. In nucleotides, the CDR3 is TGCGCCAGCAGCTCGGGGGACAGGGATGGCAATCAGCCCCAGCATTTT. The chain links TRBV5-1 to TRBJ1-5; 9 bases fit TRBD1. The CDR3 consists of 16 residues. With 3 bases clipped from V and 2 bases from J, the junction kept 6 bases outside the gene matches. Germline V gene sequence: CDR1 SGHRS, CDR2 YFSETQ.

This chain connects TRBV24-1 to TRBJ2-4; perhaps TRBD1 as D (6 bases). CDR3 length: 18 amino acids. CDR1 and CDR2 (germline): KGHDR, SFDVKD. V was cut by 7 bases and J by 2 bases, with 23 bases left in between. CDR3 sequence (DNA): TGTGCCACCAGAGACAGATCTACAGGGTACCCTCCCAAAAACATTCAGTACTTC. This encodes CATRDRSTGYPPKNIQYF.

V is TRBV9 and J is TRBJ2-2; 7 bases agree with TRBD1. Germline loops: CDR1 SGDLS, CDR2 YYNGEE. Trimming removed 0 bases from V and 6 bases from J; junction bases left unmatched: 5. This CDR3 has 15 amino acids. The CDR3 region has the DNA TGTGCCAGCAGCGTAGCGCGCGGACAGGCCGGGGAGCTGTTTTTT. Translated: CASSVARGQAGELFF.

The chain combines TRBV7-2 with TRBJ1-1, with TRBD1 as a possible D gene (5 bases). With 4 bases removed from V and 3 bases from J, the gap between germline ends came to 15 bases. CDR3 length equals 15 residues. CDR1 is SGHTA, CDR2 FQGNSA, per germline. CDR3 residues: CASSSFGHRHTEAFF. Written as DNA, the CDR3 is TGTGCCAGCAGCTCCTTTGGTCACAGGCACACTGAAGCTTTCTTT.

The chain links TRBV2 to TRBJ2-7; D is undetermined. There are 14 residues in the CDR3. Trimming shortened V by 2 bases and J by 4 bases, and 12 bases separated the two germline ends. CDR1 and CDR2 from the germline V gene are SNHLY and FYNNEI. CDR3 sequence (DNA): TGTGCCAGCAGTGAAAAAGGAGTAAGGTACGAGCAGTACTTC. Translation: CASSEKGVRYEQYF. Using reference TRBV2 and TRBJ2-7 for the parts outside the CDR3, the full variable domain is EPEVTQTPSHQVTQMGQEVILRCVPISNHLYFYWYRQILGQKVEFLVSFYNNEISEKSEIFDDQFSVERPDGSNFTLKIRSTKLEDSAMYFCASSEKGVRYEQYFGPGTRLTVT.

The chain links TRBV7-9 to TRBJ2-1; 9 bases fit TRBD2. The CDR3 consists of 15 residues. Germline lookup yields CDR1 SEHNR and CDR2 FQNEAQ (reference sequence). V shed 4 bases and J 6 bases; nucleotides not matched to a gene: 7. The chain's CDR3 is CASSSYAGGPNEQFF. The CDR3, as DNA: TGTGCCAGCAGCTCCTACGCGGGAGGGCCCAATGAGCAGTTCTTC.

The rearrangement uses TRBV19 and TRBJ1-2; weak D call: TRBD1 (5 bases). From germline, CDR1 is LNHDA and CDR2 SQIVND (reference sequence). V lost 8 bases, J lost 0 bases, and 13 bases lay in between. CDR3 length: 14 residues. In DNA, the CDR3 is TGTGCCAGTCAAAAGGCAGGGACTAACTATGGCTACACCTTC. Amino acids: CASQKAGTNYGYTF.

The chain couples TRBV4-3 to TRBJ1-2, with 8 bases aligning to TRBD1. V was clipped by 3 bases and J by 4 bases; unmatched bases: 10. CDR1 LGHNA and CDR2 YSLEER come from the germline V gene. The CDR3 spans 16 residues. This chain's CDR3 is CASSQEQQGVGYGYTF. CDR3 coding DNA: TGCGCCAGCAGCCAGGAACAACAGGGGGTTGGCTATGGCTACACCTTC.

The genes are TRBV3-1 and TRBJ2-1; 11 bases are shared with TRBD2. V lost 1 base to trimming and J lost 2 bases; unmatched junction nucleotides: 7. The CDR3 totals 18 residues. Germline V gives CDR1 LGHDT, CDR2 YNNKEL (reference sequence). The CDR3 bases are TGTGCCAGCAGCCAAGCGGGCTTAGCGGGAGGGGCCTACAATGAGCAGTTCTTC. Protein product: CASSQAGLAGGAYNEQFF.

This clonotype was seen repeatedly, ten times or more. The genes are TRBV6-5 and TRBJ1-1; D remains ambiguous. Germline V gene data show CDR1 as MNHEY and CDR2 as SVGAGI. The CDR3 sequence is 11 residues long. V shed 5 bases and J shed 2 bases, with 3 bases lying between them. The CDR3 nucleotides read TGTGCCAGCAGTAAAAACACTGAAGCTTTCTTT. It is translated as CASSKNTEAFF.

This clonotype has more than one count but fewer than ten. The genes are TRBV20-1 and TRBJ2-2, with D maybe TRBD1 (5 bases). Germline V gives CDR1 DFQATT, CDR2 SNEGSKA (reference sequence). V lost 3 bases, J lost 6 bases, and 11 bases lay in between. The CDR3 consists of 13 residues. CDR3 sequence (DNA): TGCAGTGCTAGGGGGCAGGGCCCCGGGGAGCTGTTTTTT. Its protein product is CSARGQGPGELFF.

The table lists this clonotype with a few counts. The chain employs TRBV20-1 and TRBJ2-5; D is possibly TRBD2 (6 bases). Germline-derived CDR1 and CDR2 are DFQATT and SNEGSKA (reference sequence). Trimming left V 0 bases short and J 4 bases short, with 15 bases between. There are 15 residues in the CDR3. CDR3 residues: CSARDLGLARETQYF. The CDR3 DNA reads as TGCAGTGCTAGAGATCTAGGGCTAGCGAGAGAGACCCAGTACTTC.

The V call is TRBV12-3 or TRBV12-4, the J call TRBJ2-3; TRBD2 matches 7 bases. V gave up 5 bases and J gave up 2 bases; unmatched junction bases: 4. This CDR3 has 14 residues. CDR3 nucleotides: TGTGCCAGCAGTCCGACTAGCATCACAGATACGCAGTATTTT. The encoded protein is CASSPTSITDTQYF.

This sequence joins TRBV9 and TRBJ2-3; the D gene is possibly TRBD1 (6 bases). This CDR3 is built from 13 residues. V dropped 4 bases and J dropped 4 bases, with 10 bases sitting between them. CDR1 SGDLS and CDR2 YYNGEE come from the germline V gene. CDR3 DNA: TGTGCCAGCAGCCACCGACAGGCAGATACGCAGTATTTT. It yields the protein CASSHRQADTQYF.

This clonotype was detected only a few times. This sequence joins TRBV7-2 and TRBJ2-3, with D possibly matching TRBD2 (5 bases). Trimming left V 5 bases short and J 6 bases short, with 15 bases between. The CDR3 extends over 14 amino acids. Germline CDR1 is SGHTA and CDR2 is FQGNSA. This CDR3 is CASSPQTGMDTQYF. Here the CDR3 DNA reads TGTGCCAGCAGCCCACAGACGGGGATGGATACGCAGTATTTT.

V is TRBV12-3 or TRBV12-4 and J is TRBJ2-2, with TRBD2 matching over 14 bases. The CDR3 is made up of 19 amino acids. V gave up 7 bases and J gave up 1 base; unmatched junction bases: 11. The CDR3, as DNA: TGTGCCAGCACCCTCGGGACTAGCGGGAGAAGGCGGAACACCGGGGAGCTGTTTTTT. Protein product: CASTLGTSGRRRNTGELFF.

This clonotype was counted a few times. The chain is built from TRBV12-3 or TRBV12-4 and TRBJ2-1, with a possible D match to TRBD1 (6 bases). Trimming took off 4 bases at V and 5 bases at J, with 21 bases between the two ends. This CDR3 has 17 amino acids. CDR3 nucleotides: TGTGCCAGCAGTTATGCCCCACCCACAGGGTACCACAATGAGCAGTTCTTC. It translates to CASSYAPPTGYHNEQFF.

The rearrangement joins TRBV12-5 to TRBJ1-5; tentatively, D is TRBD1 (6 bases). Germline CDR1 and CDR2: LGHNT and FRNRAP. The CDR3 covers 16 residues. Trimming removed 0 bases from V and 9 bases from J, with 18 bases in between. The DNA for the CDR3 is TGTGCTAGTGGTTTGGTAGCGGGGGGCCCCGCTTGGCCCCAGCATTTT. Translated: CASGLVAGGPAWPQHF.